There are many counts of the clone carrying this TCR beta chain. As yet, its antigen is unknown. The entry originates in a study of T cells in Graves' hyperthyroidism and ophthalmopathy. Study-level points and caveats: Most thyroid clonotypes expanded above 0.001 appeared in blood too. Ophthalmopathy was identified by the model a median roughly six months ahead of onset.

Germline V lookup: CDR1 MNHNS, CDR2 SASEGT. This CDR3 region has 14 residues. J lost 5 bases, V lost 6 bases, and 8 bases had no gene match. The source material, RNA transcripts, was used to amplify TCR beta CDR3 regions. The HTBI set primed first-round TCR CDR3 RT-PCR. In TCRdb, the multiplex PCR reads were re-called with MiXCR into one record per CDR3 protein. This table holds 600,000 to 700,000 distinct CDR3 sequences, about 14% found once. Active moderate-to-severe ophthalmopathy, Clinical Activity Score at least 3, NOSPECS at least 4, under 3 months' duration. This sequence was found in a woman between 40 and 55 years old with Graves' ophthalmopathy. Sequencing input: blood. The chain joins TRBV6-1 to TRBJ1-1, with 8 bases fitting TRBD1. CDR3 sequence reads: CASSVSGGWTEAFF. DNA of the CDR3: TGTGCCAGCAGCGTTTCAGGGGGCTGGACTGAAGCTTTCTTT.